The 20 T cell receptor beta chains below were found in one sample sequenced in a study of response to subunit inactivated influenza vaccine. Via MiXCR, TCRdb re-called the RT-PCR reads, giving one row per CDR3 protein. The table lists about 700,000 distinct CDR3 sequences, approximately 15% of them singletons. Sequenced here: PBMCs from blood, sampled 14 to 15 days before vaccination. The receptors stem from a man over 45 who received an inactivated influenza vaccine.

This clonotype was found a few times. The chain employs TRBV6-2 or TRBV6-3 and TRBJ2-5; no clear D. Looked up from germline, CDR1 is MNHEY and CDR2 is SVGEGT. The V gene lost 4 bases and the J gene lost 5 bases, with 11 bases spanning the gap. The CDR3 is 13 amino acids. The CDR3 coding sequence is TGTGCCAGCAGTTCTCGTCTCAGGGAGACCCAGTACTTC. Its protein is CASSSRLRETQYF.

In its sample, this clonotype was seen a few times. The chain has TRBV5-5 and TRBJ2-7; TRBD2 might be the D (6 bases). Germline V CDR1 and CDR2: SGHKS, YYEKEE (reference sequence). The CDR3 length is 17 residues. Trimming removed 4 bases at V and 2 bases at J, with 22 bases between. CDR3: CASSPGGGAIAAYEQYF. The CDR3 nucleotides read TGTGCCAGCAGCCCGGGCGGCGGGGCCATAGCGGCCTACGAGCAGTACTTC. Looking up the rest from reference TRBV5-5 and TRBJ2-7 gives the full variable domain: DAGVTQSPTHLIKTRGQQVTLRCSPISGHKSVSWYQQVLGQGPQFIFQYYEKEERGRGNFPDRFSARQFPNYSSELNVNALLLGDSALYLCASSPGGGAIAAYEQYFGPGTRLTVT.

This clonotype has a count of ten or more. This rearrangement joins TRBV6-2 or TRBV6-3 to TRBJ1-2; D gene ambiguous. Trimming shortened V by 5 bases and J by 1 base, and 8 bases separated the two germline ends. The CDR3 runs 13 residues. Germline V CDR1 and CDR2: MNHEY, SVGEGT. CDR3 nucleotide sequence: TGTGCCAGCAGTATGAAGATTAACTATGGCTACACCTTC. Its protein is CASSMKINYGYTF.

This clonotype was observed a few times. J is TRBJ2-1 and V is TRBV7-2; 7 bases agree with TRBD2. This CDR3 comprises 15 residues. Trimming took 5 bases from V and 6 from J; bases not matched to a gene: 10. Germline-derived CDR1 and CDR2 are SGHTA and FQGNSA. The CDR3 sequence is CASSPSGIWVNEQFF. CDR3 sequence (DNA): TGTGCCAGCAGCCCCAGCGGGATTTGGGTCAATGAGCAGTTCTTC.

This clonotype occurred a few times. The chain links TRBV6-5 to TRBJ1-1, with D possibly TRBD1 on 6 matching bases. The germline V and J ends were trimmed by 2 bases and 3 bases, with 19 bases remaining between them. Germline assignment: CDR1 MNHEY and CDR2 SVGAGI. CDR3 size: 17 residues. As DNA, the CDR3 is TGTGCCAGCAGTTACCCCCGGATCGGGGGGCCTTACACTGAAGCTTTCTTT. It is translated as CASSYPRIGGPYTEAFF.

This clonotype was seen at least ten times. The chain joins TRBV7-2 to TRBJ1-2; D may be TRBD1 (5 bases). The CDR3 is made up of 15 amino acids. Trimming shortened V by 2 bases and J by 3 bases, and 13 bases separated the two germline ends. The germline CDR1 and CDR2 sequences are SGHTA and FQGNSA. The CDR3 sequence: CASSLKGPGDYGYTF. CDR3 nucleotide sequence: TGTGCCAGCAGCTTAAAGGGACCGGGGGACTATGGCTACACCTTC.

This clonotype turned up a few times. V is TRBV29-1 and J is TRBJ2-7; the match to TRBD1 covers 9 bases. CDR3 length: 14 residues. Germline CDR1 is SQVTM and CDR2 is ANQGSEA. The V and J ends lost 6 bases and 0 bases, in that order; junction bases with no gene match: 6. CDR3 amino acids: CSVGTGGTSYEQYF. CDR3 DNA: TGCAGCGTGGGAACAGGGGGCACCTCCTACGAGCAGTACTTC.

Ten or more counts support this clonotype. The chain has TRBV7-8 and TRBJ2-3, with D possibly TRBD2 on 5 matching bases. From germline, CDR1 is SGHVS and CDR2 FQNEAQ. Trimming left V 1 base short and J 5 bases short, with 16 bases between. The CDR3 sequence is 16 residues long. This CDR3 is CASSLELAAGGDTQYF. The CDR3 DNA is TGTGCCAGCAGCTTAGAACTTGCTGCGGGCGGAGATACGCAGTATTTT.

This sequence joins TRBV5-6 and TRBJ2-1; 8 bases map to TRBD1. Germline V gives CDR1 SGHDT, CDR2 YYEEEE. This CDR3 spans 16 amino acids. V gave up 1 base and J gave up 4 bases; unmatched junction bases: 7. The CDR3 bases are TGTGCCAGCAGCTTGACAGGGGGTATGGGTTACAATGAGCAGTTCTTC. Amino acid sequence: CASSLTGGMGYNEQFF.

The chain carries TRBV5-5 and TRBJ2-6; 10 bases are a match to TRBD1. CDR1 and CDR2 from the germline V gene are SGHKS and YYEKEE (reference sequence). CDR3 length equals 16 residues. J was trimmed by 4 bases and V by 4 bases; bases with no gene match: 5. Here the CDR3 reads CASSPGQGIGANVLTF. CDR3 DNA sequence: TGTGCCAGCAGCCCGGGACAGGGGATCGGGGCCAACGTCCTGACTTTC.

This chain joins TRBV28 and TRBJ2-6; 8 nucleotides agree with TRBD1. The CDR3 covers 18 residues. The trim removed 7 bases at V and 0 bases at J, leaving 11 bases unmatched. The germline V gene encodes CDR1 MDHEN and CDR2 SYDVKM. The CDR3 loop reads CASIFADRARSGANVLTF. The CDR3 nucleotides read TGTGCCAGCATCTTCGCGGACAGGGCCCGCTCTGGGGCCAACGTCCTGACTTTC.

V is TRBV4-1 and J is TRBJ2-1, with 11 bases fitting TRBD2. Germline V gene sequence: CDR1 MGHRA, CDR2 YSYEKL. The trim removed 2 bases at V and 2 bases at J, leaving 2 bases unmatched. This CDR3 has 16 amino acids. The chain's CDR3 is CASSQLTSGAYNEQFF. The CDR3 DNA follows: TGCGCCAGCAGCCAACTGACTAGCGGGGCCTACAATGAGCAGTTCTTC.

CDR3 DNA: TGCAGTGCTGTCGTCCGTGGGGACGAGCAGTACTTC. It translates to CSAVVRGDEQYF. V usage is TRBV20-1 and J usage is TRBJ2-7; D is undetermined. The V end lost 5 bases, the J end lost 5 bases, and 13 bases lay between the germline ends. The CDR3 runs 12 residues. CDR1 is DFQATT, CDR2 SNEGSKA, per germline (reference sequence).

This chain's CDR3 is CASSTRLAGTYNEQFF. The CDR3 coding sequence is TGTGCCAGCAGTACCCGACTAGCGGGAACCTACAATGAGCAGTTCTTC. The chain is built from TRBV27 and TRBJ2-1; 11 bases are shared with TRBD2. V lost 5 bases and J lost 2; bases outside the gene matches: 5. There are 16 residues in the CDR3. In germline, CDR1 is MNHEY, CDR2 SMNVEV (reference sequence).

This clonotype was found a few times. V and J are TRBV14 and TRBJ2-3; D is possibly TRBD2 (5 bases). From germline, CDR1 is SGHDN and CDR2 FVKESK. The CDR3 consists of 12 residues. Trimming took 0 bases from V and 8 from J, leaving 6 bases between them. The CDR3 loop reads CASSQELVTQYF. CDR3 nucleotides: TGTGCCAGCAGCCAAGAACTAGTTACGCAGTATTTT.

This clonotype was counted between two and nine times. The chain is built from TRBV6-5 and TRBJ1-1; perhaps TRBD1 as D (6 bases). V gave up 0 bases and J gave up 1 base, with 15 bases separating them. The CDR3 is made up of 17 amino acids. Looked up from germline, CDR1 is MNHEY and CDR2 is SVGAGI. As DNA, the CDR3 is TGTGCCAGCAGTTACTCGGGGGGGCGCGTAGGGAACACTGAAGCTTTCTTT. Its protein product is CASSYSGGRVGNTEAFF.

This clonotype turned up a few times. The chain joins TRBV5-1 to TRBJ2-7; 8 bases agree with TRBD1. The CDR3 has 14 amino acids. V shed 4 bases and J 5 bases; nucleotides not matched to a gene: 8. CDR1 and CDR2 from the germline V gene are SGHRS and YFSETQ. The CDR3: CASSPDRGYHEQYF. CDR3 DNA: TGCGCCAGCAGCCCCGACAGGGGTTACCACGAGCAGTACTTC.

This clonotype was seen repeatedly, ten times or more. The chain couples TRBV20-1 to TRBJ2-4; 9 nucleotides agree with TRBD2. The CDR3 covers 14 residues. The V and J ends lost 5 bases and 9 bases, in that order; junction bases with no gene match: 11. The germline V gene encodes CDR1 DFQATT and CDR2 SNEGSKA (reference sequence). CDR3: CSASPGTSRTIQYF. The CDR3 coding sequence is TGCAGTGCTTCCCCCGGGACTAGCAGGACCATTCAGTACTTC.

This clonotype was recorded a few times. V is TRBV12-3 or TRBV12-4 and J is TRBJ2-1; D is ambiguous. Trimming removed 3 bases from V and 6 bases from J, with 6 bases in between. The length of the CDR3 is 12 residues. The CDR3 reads CASSFIPNEQFF. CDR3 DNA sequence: TGTGCCAGCAGTTTTATTCCCAATGAGCAGTTCTTC.

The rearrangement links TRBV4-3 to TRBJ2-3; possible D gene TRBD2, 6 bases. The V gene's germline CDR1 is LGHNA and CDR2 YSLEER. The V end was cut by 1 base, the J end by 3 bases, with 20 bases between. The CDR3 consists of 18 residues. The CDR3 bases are TGCGCCAGCAGCCAAGGGAGAACCGGGAGTATCTCGACAGATACGCAGTATTTT. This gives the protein CASSQGRTGSISTDTQYF.